The next 32 T cell receptor beta chains were all read from a single sample in a study of control samples from healthy donors and cancer patients. The assay was immunoSEQ multiplex PCR, and TCRdb's table has in-frame clones only and misses some. The sample holds 120,000 to 150,000 clones, roughly nine tenths seen once. Sequences were obtained from blood. The origin of the receptors is a man aged 18 to 35 in good health.

The chain carries TRBV5-1 and TRBJ2-5, with D possibly being TRBD1 (5 bases). Germline V gene sequence: CDR1 SGHRS, CDR2 YFSETQ. Trimming pared 3 bases from V and 6 bases from J, leaving 12 bases between. The CDR3 consists of 13 residues. The CDR3 coding sequence is TGCGCCAGCAGCTCGGACATTGCCCAGACCCAGTACTTC. This codes for CASSSDIAQTQYF.

Here the CDR3 DNA reads TGTGCCAGCAGCTTCAACTCCCCTGGTGGGGAGACCCAGTACTTC. This codes for CASSFNSPGGETQYF. The rearrangement joins TRBV5-5 to TRBJ2-5, with unresolved D. V lost 2 bases, J lost 5 bases, and 16 bases lay in between. Germline V gene sequence: CDR1 SGHKS, CDR2 YYEKEE (reference sequence). The CDR3 totals 15 residues.

This rearrangement joins TRBV11-2 to TRBJ2-5; TRBD1 agrees at 8 bases. Germline V gene sequence: CDR1 SGHAT, CDR2 FQNNGV. Trimming at V came to 4 bases and at J to 3 bases, leaving 7 bases not matched to a gene. The CDR3 consists of 15 residues. Here the CDR3 DNA reads TGTGCCAGCAGCTCCCAGGGGGCCAGGAAAGAGACCCAGTACTTC. This translates into CASSSQGARKETQYF.

In the case of this clone: In the same sample, other DNA sequences code for this CDR3. V is TRBV3-1 (or the pseudogene TRBV3-2) and J is TRBJ2-7; D gene unclear. Germline CDR1 is LGHDT and CDR2 is YNNKEL (reference sequence). Trimming cost V 1 base and J 0 bases, with 4 bases left between them. The CDR3 has 13 amino acids. As DNA, the CDR3 is TGTGCCAGCAGCCAAGTGAGCTCCTACGAGCAGTACTTC. Protein: CASSQVSSYEQYF.

V is TRBV11-2 and J is TRBJ1-1; possible D gene TRBD1, 5 bases. V lost 6 bases and J 3 bases, leaving 5 bases between the germline ends. The germline gives CDR1 SGHAT, CDR2 FQNNGV. The CDR3 runs 11 residues. The CDR3 reads CASRGDTEAFF. CDR3 nucleotides: TGTGCCAGCAGGGGGGACACTGAAGCTTTCTTT.

This rearrangement joins TRBV5-1 to TRBJ1-6, with a possible D match to TRBD1 (6 bases). In germline, CDR1 is SGHRS, CDR2 YFSETQ. The CDR3 spans 15 residues. V dropped 6 bases and J dropped 7 bases, with 17 bases sitting between them. The CDR3 nucleotides read TGCGCCAGCACCCCTTCCCCGGGGGCGAATTCACCCCTCCACTTT. It specifies CASTPSPGANSPLHF.

The chain joins TRBV6-5 to TRBJ2-7; the D is unclear. V lost 6 bases, J lost 4 bases, and 16 bases lay in between. This CDR3 spans 14 amino acids. Germline V gene lookup returns CDR1 MNHEY and CDR2 SVGAGI. CDR3: CASREVDPWYEQYF. In nucleotides, the CDR3 is TGTGCCAGCAGAGAGGTAGATCCTTGGTACGAGCAGTACTTC.

The gene calls are TRBV5-4 and TRBJ2-3; D remains ambiguous. Germline CDR1 SGHNT, CDR2 YYREEE (reference sequence). Trimming left V 0 bases short and J 5 bases short, with 7 bases between. The CDR3 is made up of 13 amino acids. As DNA, the CDR3 is TGTGCCAGCAGCTTGGATATTGGAGATACGCAGTATTTT. Translation: CASSLDIGDTQYF.

The chain joins TRBV7-9 to TRBJ2-1, with D maybe TRBD1 (6 bases). The V end lost 2 bases, the J end lost 0 bases, and 8 bases lay between the germline ends. This CDR3 is 15 amino acids long. The germline V gene encodes CDR1 SEHNR and CDR2 FQNEAQ (reference sequence). The CDR3, as DNA: TGTGCCAGCAGCTTAACAGGGTTCTCCTACAATGAGCAGTTCTTC. This codes for CASSLTGFSYNEQFF.

This sequence joins TRBV19 and TRBJ1-1, with D possibly being TRBD1 (5 bases). With 6 bases removed from V and 4 bases from J, the gap between germline ends came to 15 bases. The CDR3 covers 14 residues. CDR1 is LNHDA, CDR2 SQIVND, per germline (reference sequence). The chain's CDR3 is CASSSFSRATEAFF. DNA of the CDR3: TGTGCCAGTAGCTCGTTTTCCAGGGCCACTGAAGCTTTCTTT.

The chain recombines TRBV18 with TRBJ2-1; 12 nucleotides agree with TRBD2. CDR3 size: 16 residues. CDR1 and CDR2 (germline): KGHSH, LQKENI. J lost 6 bases, V lost 3 bases, and 6 bases had no gene match. The CDR3 region is CASSPNLAGGSNEQFF. The CDR3 DNA reads as TGTGCCAGCTCACCCAATCTAGCGGGGGGGTCCAATGAGCAGTTCTTC.

This chain joins TRBV6-5 and TRBJ1-4; TRBD1 is a possible D gene (6 bases). V gave up 11 bases and J gave up 8 bases, with 12 bases separating them. Germline CDR1 reads MNHEY; CDR2 reads SVGAGI. This CDR3 comprises 11 residues. This CDR3 reads CAAGAWEKLFF. The CDR3 DNA reads TGTGCCGCAGGGGCTTGGGAAAAACTGTTTTTT.

The rearrangement links TRBV10-3 to TRBJ2-7, with 7 nucleotides matching TRBD1. The CDR3 is 14 residues long. Per germline, CDR1 ENHRY and CDR2 SYGVKD. After removal of 3 bases from V and 7 bases from J, the junction contained 9 bases not matched to a gene. The DNA of the CDR3 is TGTGCCATCAGTGAAGGGGACAGCAATCTGGAGCAGTACTTC. Its translation: CAISEGDSNLEQYF.

V usage is TRBV5-6 and J usage is TRBJ2-4; either TRBD1 or TRBD2 may supply D (6 bases each). The CDR3 extends over 16 amino acids. V lost 1 base and J 0 bases, leaving 11 bases between the germline ends. Germline V CDR1 and CDR2: SGHDT, YYEEEE. The CDR3 coding sequence is TGTGCCAGCAGCTTGAGGGGGGTGCTAGCCAAAAACATTCAGTACTTC. Protein sequence: CASSLRGVLAKNIQYF.

The V call is TRBV27, the J call TRBJ1-2; TRBD1 matches at 7 bases. The germline V gene encodes CDR1 MNHEY and CDR2 SMNVEV (reference sequence). This CDR3 spans 14 amino acids. With 5 bases clipped from V and 6 bases from J, the junction kept 9 bases outside the gene matches. The DNA of the CDR3 is TGTGCCAGCAGTCTCCGACAGGGAGGGGATGGCTACACCTTC. This codes for CASSLRQGGDGYTF.

The chain has TRBV24-1 and TRBJ1-2, with D possibly TRBD1 on 5 matching bases. This CDR3 spans 15 amino acids. V was shortened by 3 bases and J by 4 bases, with 14 bases between the two germline ends. Looked up from germline, CDR1 is KGHDR and CDR2 is SFDVKD. The CDR3 protein is CATSDPGAQIYGYTF. CDR3 DNA sequence: TGTGCCACCAGTGATCCCGGGGCCCAAATCTATGGCTACACCTTC.

The chain combines TRBV6-5 with TRBJ2-7; no clear D gene. The CDR3 length is 14 residues. V was clipped by 6 bases and J by 0 bases, with 12 bases between them. Germline loops: CDR1 MNHEY, CDR2 SVGAGI. The CDR3 sequence is CASSPSHSSYEQYF. Here the CDR3 DNA reads TGTGCCAGCAGCCCCTCGCACAGCTCCTACGAGCAGTACTTC.

Points on this clone: The same CDR3 arises from other DNA sequences in this sample as well. The gene calls are TRBV6-5 and TRBJ1-3; D ambiguous. Per the germline V gene, CDR1 is MNHEY and CDR2 is SVGAGI. The CDR3 is 15 amino acids. The V gene lost 2 bases and the J gene lost 0 bases, with 8 bases spanning the gap. This CDR3 is CASSYLGDSGNTIYF. CDR3 DNA sequence: TGTGCCAGCAGTTACCTTGGGGACTCTGGAAACACCATATATTTT.

The V and J genes are TRBV18 and TRBJ2-5; D is unclear. CDR1 is KGHSH and CDR2 is LQKENI in the germline V gene. The V gene lost 3 bases and the J gene lost 1 base, with 6 bases spanning the gap. The CDR3 is 13 residues long. Written as DNA, the CDR3 is TGTGCCAGCTCACCCGGAATCCAAGAGACCCAGTACTTC. Translating it yields CASSPGIQETQYF.

CDR3 sequence (DNA): TGCGCCAGCAGCTTGGCCGGGGGCGGCAATCAGCCCCAGCATTTT. Translating it yields CASSLAGGGNQPQHF. The rearrangement joins TRBV5-1 to TRBJ1-5; tentative D call: TRBD1 (6 bases). V gave up 0 bases and J gave up 2 bases, with 9 bases separating them. Germline CDR1 and CDR2: SGHRS and YFSETQ. This CDR3 comprises 15 residues.

V gene TRBV4-2 combines with J gene TRBJ1-1; 9 bases align to TRBD1. The V gene end was trimmed by 0 bases and the J gene end by 4 bases; junction bases not matched to a gene: 12. Looked up from germline, CDR1 is LGHNA and CDR2 is YNFKEQ. The CDR3 has 18 amino acids. The DNA for the CDR3 is TGTGCCAGCAGCCAAGATCTGGACAGGGGCGGGGTCGGCACTGAAGCTTTCTTT. This codes for CASSQDLDRGGVGTEAFF.

The chain employs TRBV5-1 and TRBJ2-3; no reliable D call. The CDR3 spans 14 residues. V was shortened by 2 bases and J by 2 bases, with 9 bases between the two germline ends. Germline CDR1 SGHRS, CDR2 YFSETQ. CDR3 protein: CASSLTALTDTQYF. CDR3 sequence (DNA): TGCGCCAGCAGCTTAACAGCCCTCACAGATACGCAGTATTTT.

The rearrangement joins TRBV6-1 to TRBJ2-4; 8 bases are shared with TRBD2. Losses at the gene ends were 4 bases for V and 1 base for J; bases not matched to a gene: 6. This CDR3 is built from 16 residues. Germline V gene data show CDR1 as MNHNS and CDR2 as SASEGT. CDR3 in DNA: TGTGCCAGCAGTGGATCGACTAGCGTGGCCAAAAACATTCAGTACTTC. Translation: CASSGSTSVAKNIQYF.

The V and J genes are TRBV30 and TRBJ1-3; D remains ambiguous. In germline, CDR1 is GTSNPN, CDR2 SVGIG (reference sequence). The CDR3 totals 14 residues. V lost 3 bases and J 4 bases, leaving 13 bases between the germline ends. The CDR3 sequence is CAWRGFSSGNTIYF. CDR3 sequence (DNA): TGTGCCTGGAGGGGGTTCTCCTCCGGAAACACCATATATTTT.

This chain uses TRBV10-1 with TRBJ2-2; D is perhaps TRBD1 (5 bases). There are 13 residues in the CDR3. V was trimmed by 5 bases and J by 4 bases, leaving 8 bases between them. Germline V gives CDR1 WNHNN, CDR2 SYGVQD (reference sequence). The CDR3 sequence is CASSQGLTGELFF. CDR3 sequence (DNA): TGCGCCAGCAGTCAGGGTCTCACCGGGGAGCTGTTTTTT.

This chain joins TRBV5-1 and TRBJ2-6, with 11 positions matching TRBD1. V shed 5 bases and J 1 base; nucleotides not matched to a gene: 8. The V gene's germline CDR1 is SGHRS and CDR2 YFSETQ. The length of the CDR3 is 18 residues. The CDR3 DNA follows: TGCGCCAGCAGTTCCGGGACAGGGGGTTTGTCTGGGGCCAACGTCCTGACTTTC. Translated, it gives CASSSGTGGLSGANVLTF.

The chain recombines TRBV19 with TRBJ2-7, with 8 bases fitting TRBD1. Per the germline V gene, CDR1 is LNHDA and CDR2 is SQIVND (reference sequence). The CDR3 extends over 15 amino acids. Trimming removed 5 bases from V and 2 bases from J; junction bases left unmatched: 8. The CDR3 DNA is TGTGCCAGTAGTGCCACCGGGACAGGTACCTACGAGCAGTACTTC. It yields the protein CASSATGTGTYEQYF.

Comments on this clone: The sample holds other DNA sequences that translate to the same CDR3. This chain uses TRBV7-2 with TRBJ1-5; D uncertain. V lost 3 bases to trimming and J lost 0 bases, with 3 bases between them. Looked up from germline, CDR1 is SGHTA and CDR2 is FQGNSA. This CDR3 is 13 amino acids long. The chain's CDR3 is CASSLDSNQPQHF. The CDR3 bases are TGTGCCAGCAGCTTGGATAGCAATCAGCCCCAGCATTTT.

The chain is built from TRBV30 and TRBJ2-1; a weak D match, TRBD1 (6 bases). Trimming stripped 6 bases from V and 0 bases from J, with 9 bases between. The CDR3 loop spans 13 amino acids. Germline loops: CDR1 GTSNPN, CDR2 SVGIG (reference sequence). The CDR3 sequence is CACQGSSYNEQFF. CDR3 coding DNA: TGTGCCTGTCAGGGGAGCTCCTACAATGAGCAGTTCTTC.

The gene calls are TRBV11-3 and TRBJ2-2; 13 bases align to TRBD2. In germline, CDR1 is SGHNT, CDR2 YENEEA. CDR3 length equals 17 residues. V was pared by 0 bases and J by 3 bases, with 1 base of the junction left unmatched. The DNA for the CDR3 is TGTGCCAGCAGCTTAGACGGGACTAGCGGGGACACCGGGGAGCTGTTTTTT. Translation: CASSLDGTSGDTGELFF.

V is TRBV7-9 and J is TRBJ1-2, with D tentatively TRBD1 (5 bases). CDR1 and CDR2 from the germline V gene are SEHNR and FQNEAQ (reference sequence). The CDR3 totals 13 residues. V was shortened by 7 bases and J by 3 bases, with 12 bases between the two germline ends. In DNA, the CDR3 is TGTGCCAGCAAGGGTGGGGGATACTATGGCTACACCTTC. It translates to CASKGGGYYGYTF.

This chain links TRBV7-2 with TRBJ2-1; no clear D. V lost 5 bases and J 4 bases, leaving 9 bases between the germline ends. The CDR3 length is 13 residues. Germline V gives CDR1 SGHTA, CDR2 FQGNSA. In nucleotides, the CDR3 is TGTGCCAGCAGCGAGGACCATTACAATGAGCAGTTCTTC. Protein product: CASSEDHYNEQFF.